Following are 27 T cell receptor beta chains from one sample sequenced in a study of blood T cell repertoires in COVID-19. Here immunoSEQ multiplex PCR was the method, and the copy in TCRdb shows in-frame clones only, minus some. This table holds about 300,000 clones, about nine tenths found once. Sequencing input: peripheral blood. These receptor sequences come from a man between 18 and 29 years old with active or convalescent COVID-19.

This clone was observed once. This chain joins TRBV13 and TRBJ2-3; 9 positions match TRBD1. Trimming cost V 5 bases and J 0 bases; bases outside gene matches: 6. Per germline, CDR1 PRHDT and CDR2 FYEKMQ (reference sequence). The CDR3 is 16 residues long. The CDR3 here is CASSQRDRASTDTQYF. In DNA, the CDR3 is TGTGCCAGCAGCCAGAGGGACAGGGCCAGCACAGATACGCAGTATTTT.

The chain has TRBV27 and TRBJ2-2, with 7 bases lining up with TRBD1. Germline CDR1 and CDR2: MNHEY and SMNVEV (reference sequence). With V trimmed by 5 bases and J by 6 bases, 6 bases remained unmatched. The CDR3 contains 14 residues. The CDR3 here is CASSTATGAGELFF. The CDR3 coding sequence is TGTGCCAGCAGTACAGCTACAGGGGCCGGGGAGCTGTTTTTT.

V and J are TRBV6-5 and TRBJ2-7; 7 positions match TRBD1. The CDR3 is made up of 14 amino acids. From germline, CDR1 is MNHEY and CDR2 SVGAGI. V gave up 8 bases and J gave up 1 base; unmatched junction bases: 8. The CDR3 DNA reads TGTGCCAGCCACCGGGACAGTGCGTCCTACGAGCAGTACTTC. Translating gives CASHRDSASYEQYF.

This chain connects TRBV27 to TRBJ2-1, with 10 nucleotides matching TRBD2. Germline V gene data show CDR1 as MNHEY and CDR2 as SMNVEV (reference sequence). The CDR3 loop spans 18 amino acids. V lost 1 base to trimming and J lost 4 bases; unmatched junction nucleotides: 10. CDR3 region: CASSLFAPSGGAYNEQFF. Written as DNA, the CDR3 is TGTGCCAGCAGTTTATTCGCCCCGAGCGGGGGGGCGTACAATGAGCAGTTCTTC.

This chain uses TRBV20-1 with TRBJ2-1; possibly TRBD2 for D (6 bases). The V end lost 8 bases, the J end lost 11 bases, and 16 bases lay between the germline ends. Germline V gene data show CDR1 as DFQATT and CDR2 as SNEGSKA (reference sequence). CDR3 length equals 11 residues. CDR3 sequence: CSKGLGDKQFF. The DNA for the CDR3 is TGCAGTAAGGGACTGGGCGATAAGCAGTTCTTC.

The CDR3 reads CASTSDRANYGYTF. CDR3 bases: TGTGCCAGCACCTCGGACAGAGCTAACTATGGCTACACCTTC. J is TRBJ1-2 and V is TRBV7-8; weak D call: TRBD1 (6 bases). Germline CDR1 is SGHVS and CDR2 is FQNEAQ. This CDR3 contains 14 residues. Trimming took 7 bases from V and 0 from J, leaving 12 bases between them.

The chain is built from TRBV29-1 and TRBJ1-6, with a possible D match to TRBD1 (6 bases). This CDR3 contains 13 residues. V lost 4 bases to trimming and J lost 4 bases, with 8 bases between them. The germline gives CDR1 SQVTM, CDR2 ANQGSEA. The CDR3 protein is CSVGDNYNSPLHF. CDR3 DNA sequence: TGCAGCGTTGGGGACAATTATAATTCACCCCTCCACTTT. The whole variable domain, filled in from reference TRBV29-1 and TRBJ1-6, reads SAVISQKPSRDICQRGTSLTIQCQVDSQVTMMFWYRQQPGQSLTLIATANQGSEATYESGFVIDKFPISRPNLTFSTLTVSNMSPEDSSIYLCSVGDNYNSPLHFGNGTRLTVT.

V gene TRBV3-1 (or the pseudogene TRBV3-2) combines with J gene TRBJ2-3; 9 bases match TRBD2. Trimming cost V 4 bases and J 5 bases; bases outside gene matches: 10. The CDR3 runs to 16 residues. Per germline, CDR1 LGHDT and CDR2 YNNKEL (reference sequence). The CDR3 region is CASSPMTSGLGDTQYF. In DNA, the CDR3 is TGTGCCAGCAGCCCAATGACTAGCGGCTTGGGAGATACGCAGTATTTT.

DNA for the CDR3: TGTGCCACCAGTGATGAGACTAGCGGGAGGCTTAGGGAGCAGTTCTTC. It yields the protein CATSDETSGRLREQFF. The rearrangement uses TRBV24-1 and TRBJ2-1, with 13 positions matching TRBD2. The CDR3 covers 16 residues. Germline CDR1 is KGHDR and CDR2 is SFDVKD. Trimming removed 3 bases from V and 10 bases from J; junction bases left unmatched: 8.

The gene calls are TRBV9 and TRBJ1-1; D may be TRBD1 (5 bases). Germline CDR1 SGDLS, CDR2 YYNGEE. CDR3 length: 14 residues. V was shortened by 0 bases and J by 6 bases, with 12 bases between the two germline ends. The CDR3 nucleotides read TGTGCCAGCAGCGTAGTCTCCAGGGATTCTGAAGCTTTCTTT. Its protein is CASSVVSRDSEAFF.

The chain carries TRBV27 and TRBJ1-6, with unresolved D. The CDR3 is 14 residues long. Trimming left V 3 bases short and J 0 bases short, with 3 bases between. Looked up from germline, CDR1 is MNHEY and CDR2 is SMNVEV (reference sequence). In nucleotides, the CDR3 is TGTGCCAGCAGTTTTAGCTCCTATAATTCACCCCTCCACTTT. This encodes CASSFSSYNSPLHF.

The rearrangement uses TRBV7-9 and TRBJ1-1; no clear D gene. Germline CDR1 reads SEHNR; CDR2 reads FQNEAQ (reference sequence). The length of the CDR3 is 16 residues. Trimming removed 4 bases at V and 11 bases at J, with 26 bases between. DNA for the CDR3: TGTGCCAGCAGCTCGAACCAGGCGGTGGGAGGACGTCTTGCTTTCTTT. This sequence encodes CASSSNQAVGGRLAFF.

In its sample, this clone was seen many times. The rearrangement joins TRBV7-8 to TRBJ2-7; D is perhaps TRBD2 (6 bases). Germline V CDR1 and CDR2: SGHVS, FQNEAQ. Trimming stripped 4 bases from V and 6 bases from J, with 19 bases between. The CDR3 loop spans 15 amino acids. CDR3 in amino acids: CASSSVGGGTLEQYF. Here the CDR3 DNA reads TGTGCCAGCAGCTCGGTCGGTGGGGGGACTCTCGAGCAGTACTTC. Drawing the rest from reference TRBV7-8 and TRBJ2-7, the complete variable domain is GAGVSQSPRYKVAKRGQDVALRCDPISGHVSLFWYQQALGQGPEFLTYFQNEAQLDKSGLPSDRFFAERPEGSVSTLKIQRTQQEDSAVYLCASSSVGGGTLEQYFGPGTRLTVT.

The gene calls are TRBV4-2 and TRBJ1-2; 11 bases are a match to TRBD1. Germline V gene lookup returns CDR1 LGHNA and CDR2 YNFKEQ. V shed 3 bases and J 2 bases; nucleotides not matched to a gene: 5. The CDR3 sequence is 16 residues long. The CDR3 DNA sequence: TGTGCCAGCAGCCACCGAGGACAGGGGGCCAACTATGGCTACACCTTC. Amino acids: CASSHRGQGANYGYTF.

CDR3 nucleotides: TGTGCCAGCAGCCAATCTAGCGGGGCGGCTTACGAGCAGTACTTC. Translating gives CASSQSSGAAYEQYF. The genes are TRBV28 and TRBJ2-7; 9 bases align to TRBD2. The V segment lost 6 bases and the J segment 4 bases; nucleotides outside the gene matches: 10. The V gene's germline CDR1 is MDHEN and CDR2 SYDVKM. The CDR3 is made up of 15 amino acids.

About this clone: Other DNA sequences in the sample encode the same CDR3. This rearrangement joins TRBV5-4 to TRBJ2-1; D ambiguous. The CDR3 has 11 amino acids. Trimming stripped 4 bases from V and 9 bases from J, with 8 bases between. Germline loops: CDR1 SGHNT, CDR2 YYREEE (reference sequence). In DNA, the CDR3 is TGTGCCAGCAGCACCAGTGGTGAGCAGTTCTTC. Translating gives CASSTSGEQFF.

This chain links TRBV5-8 with TRBJ2-7; 9 bases are shared with TRBD1. The germline gives CDR1 SGHTS, CDR2 YDEGEE. This CDR3 comprises 16 residues. J gave up 4 bases and V 4 bases, and 12 bases lay outside the gene matches. CDR3 protein: CASSQLPGTGRYEQYF. The CDR3 DNA reads TGTGCCAGCAGCCAACTGCCCGGGACAGGGCGGTACGAGCAGTACTTC.

This chain joins TRBV7-8 and TRBJ2-7, with a weak D call TRBD2 (6 bases). V was trimmed by 0 bases and J by 2 bases, leaving 14 bases between them. This CDR3 is built from 16 residues. CDR1 SGHVS and CDR2 FQNEAQ come from the germline V gene. The CDR3 nucleotides read TGTGCCAGCAGCTTAGCGCGTGGACTACAAACCTACGAGCAGTACTTC. Amino acid sequence: CASSLARGLQTYEQYF.

V gene TRBV6-6 combines with J gene TRBJ1-2, with D uncertain. This CDR3 has 15 residues. CDR1 is MNHNY, CDR2 SVGAGI, per germline (reference sequence). V shed 0 bases and J shed 5 bases, with 13 bases lying between them. The CDR3 loop is CASSYSFPGWYGYTF. The CDR3 coding sequence is TGTGCCAGCAGTTACTCGTTTCCGGGATGGTATGGCTACACCTTC.

The count of this clone is one. V gene TRBV5-4 combines with J gene TRBJ1-1, with a weak D call TRBD1 (6 bases). Trimming left V 4 bases short and J 4 bases short, with 20 bases between. Per germline, CDR1 SGHNT and CDR2 YYREEE (reference sequence). The CDR3 length is 16 residues. DNA of the CDR3: TGTGCCAGCAGCCAGGGGTTGGGTCGGTATAGCACTGAAGCTTTCTTT. It is translated as CASSQGLGRYSTEAFF.

This clone showed up just a few times. The J gene is TRBJ1-2, the V gene TRBV5-1; possibly TRBD1 for D (5 bases). The CDR3 runs 15 residues. The germline V and J ends were trimmed by 7 bases and 7 bases, with 23 bases remaining between them. CDR1 is SGHRS and CDR2 is YFSETQ in the germline V gene. The CDR3 loop is CASGTLQDPARGYTF. The CDR3 nucleotides are TGCGCCAGCGGAACTTTACAGGATCCGGCTCGTGGCTACACCTTC.

This chain uses TRBV5-1 with TRBJ1-3; 8 bases map to TRBD1. Germline CDR1 reads SGHRS; CDR2 reads YFSETQ. V lost 3 bases, J lost 6 bases, and 5 bases stayed unmatched. The CDR3 contains 14 residues. The CDR3 sequence is CASSSAGGENTIYF. The CDR3, as DNA: TGCGCCAGCAGCTCCGCAGGGGGCGAAAACACCATATATTTT.

V usage is TRBV6-5 and J usage is TRBJ1-4, with D possibly being TRBD1 (5 bases). The V and J ends lost 4 bases and 4 bases respectively, with 10 bases between them. The CDR3 is 14 amino acids. Germline loops: CDR1 MNHEY, CDR2 SVGAGI. CDR3 DNA: TGTGCCAGCAGTTCCGGCAGGGTTAATGAAAAACTGTTTTTT. This gives the protein CASSSGRVNEKLFF.

This clone was seen just once. The V call is TRBV18, the J call TRBJ1-6; no firm D call. The V gene lost 2 bases and the J gene lost 5 bases, with 7 bases spanning the gap. CDR1 and CDR2 from the germline V gene are KGHSH and LQKENI. The CDR3 consists of 14 residues. In DNA form, the CDR3 reads TGTGCCAGCTCACCAACGGCGGATAATTCACCCCTCCACTTT. Protein: CASSPTADNSPLHF.

A word on this clone: Other DNA sequences from this sample encode an identical CDR3 as well. The chain links TRBV11-2 to TRBJ2-1, with 8 bases identical to TRBD2. The CDR3 runs 14 residues. J was trimmed by 6 bases and V by 6 bases; bases with no gene match: 7. CDR1 and CDR2 from the germline V gene are SGHAT and FQNNGV. The CDR3 region is CASSRLAGGNEQFF. The CDR3 bases are TGTGCCAGCAGTCGACTGGCGGGGGGCAATGAGCAGTTCTTC.

The chain combines TRBV4-3 with TRBJ1-2; TRBD1 aligns across 8 bases. This CDR3 has 14 amino acids. Germline-derived CDR1 and CDR2 are LGHNA and YSLEER. V shed 3 bases and J 5 bases; nucleotides not matched to a gene: 5. The CDR3 sequence is CASSHGTGAYGYTF. The CDR3 DNA follows: TGCGCCAGCAGCCACGGGACAGGAGCTTATGGCTACACCTTC.

V gene TRBV11-2 combines with J gene TRBJ2-1; 8 bases fit TRBD2. This CDR3 has 13 residues. The V segment lost 3 bases and the J segment 14 bases; nucleotides outside the gene matches: 9. The germline CDR1 and CDR2 sequences are SGHAT and FQNNGV. DNA for the CDR3: TGTGCCAGCAGCTTTAGCCTAGCGGGTGTAAAGTTCTTC. It specifies CASSFSLAGVKFF.